This T cell receptor beta chain came from a study of T cells after yellow fever vaccination. The overall study: The authors prepared low-cell-number fractions using SMART-Seq v4 Ultra Low Input. Findings of the study overall: Reappearance after the booster was observed for most primary-vaccination clones (roughly 97% CD4, less than 90% CD8). Clonotypes found in both CD4 and CD8 compartments made up a small share.

This clonotype was counted between two and nine times. Its antigen is not known. The authors made TCR cDNA by 5'RACE template switching, adding a universal primer site and UMIs. TCRdb reanalysed the 5' RACE reads using MiXCR and keeps one entry per CDR3 protein. In the table there are under 300,000 distinct CDR3 sequences, approximately 12% of which are singletons. V dropped 0 bases and J dropped 6; count of bases not matched to a gene: 13. Germline V gene sequence: CDR1 DFQATT, CDR2 SNEGSKA (reference sequence). This CDR3 spans 17 amino acids. J is TRBJ2-7 and V is TRBV20-1; 11 bases are a match to TRBD2. Sequencing used CD4+ T cells sorted from PBMCs, obtained 45 days after the yellow fever booster vaccination. The receptor was isolated from a man aged 25-40 years who received the YFV17D yellow fever vaccine. CDR3: CSARDSGASGRLGEQYF. CDR3 sequence (DNA): TGCAGTGCTAGAGATTCTGGGGCTAGCGGGAGGCTGGGCGAGCAGTACTTC.